This TCR beta chain was profiled in a study of blood T cell repertoires in COVID-19. Assignment of participants to cohorts was predicated upon participant-reported clinical history. Either two negative PCRs, clearance, or symptom resolution qualified Cohort 3 donors as recovered. Assay used: immunoSEQ multiplex PCR; TCRdb lists only in-frame clones, some missing. The sample carries 110,000 to 150,000 clones, around four fifths recorded once. Sample: PBMCs or T cells enriched from blood (not recorded which). The receptor's source is a woman in her thirties or forties who had recovered from COVID-19.

The CDR3 is CASGAPTDVYGYTF. For the CDR3, the DNA is TGTGCCAGCGGAGCCCCGACAGACGTATATGGCTACACCTTC. The chain links TRBV27 to TRBJ1-2; perhaps TRBD1 as D (5 bases). With 8 bases removed from V and 5 bases from J, the gap between germline ends came to 18 bases. Germline V gene data show CDR1 as MNHEY and CDR2 as SMNVEV (reference sequence). The CDR3 consists of 14 residues.